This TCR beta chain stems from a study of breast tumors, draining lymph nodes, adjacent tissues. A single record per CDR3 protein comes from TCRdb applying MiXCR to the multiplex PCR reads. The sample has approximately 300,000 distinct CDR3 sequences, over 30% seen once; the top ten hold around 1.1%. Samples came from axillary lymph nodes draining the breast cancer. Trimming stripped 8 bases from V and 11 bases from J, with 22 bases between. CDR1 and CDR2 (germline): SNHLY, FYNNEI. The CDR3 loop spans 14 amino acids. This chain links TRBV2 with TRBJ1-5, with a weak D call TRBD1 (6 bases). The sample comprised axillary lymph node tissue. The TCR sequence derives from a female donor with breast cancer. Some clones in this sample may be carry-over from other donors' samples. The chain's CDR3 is CASGGRGIGETQHF. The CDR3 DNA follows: TGTGCCAGCGGTGGTAGGGGGATAGGTGAGACCCAGCATTTT. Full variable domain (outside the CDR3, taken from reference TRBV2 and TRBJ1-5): EPEVTQTPSHQVTQMGQEVILRCVPISNHLYFYWYRQILGQKVEFLVSFYNNEISEKSEIFDDQFSVERPDGSNFTLKIRSTKLEDSAMYFCASGGRGIGETQHFGDGTRLSIL.